This T cell receptor (beta chain) was sequenced in a study of brain metastases from non-small cell lung cancer. The method was immunoSEQ multiplex PCR; TCRdb's version includes in-frame clones alone and lacks a portion of them. This sample carries some 4,400 clones, under 90% of them seen once, and the ten largest clones take 5.5% to 7.5%. Points on this clone: This may come from a read error, since a much larger clone is one base off.

CDR1 and CDR2 (germline): SGHTA, FQGNSA. The trim removed 4 bases at V and 9 bases at J, leaving 5 bases unmatched. CDR3 length equals 13 residues. The chain recombines TRBV7-2 with TRBJ1-2, with 10 bases matching TRBD1. The clonotype originates from a donor aged 40 or over with non-small cell lung cancer. Sample: tumor-adjacent normal tissue. The CDR3 DNA reads as TGTGCCAGCAGCTCCGGGACAGGGGATAGCTACACCTTC. Amino acids: CASSSGTGDSYTF.